This T cell receptor beta chain was sequenced in a study of cytomegalovirus exposure and HLA in healthy donors. Notes on this clone: The antigen is undetermined.

It was with 60 Vbeta and 13 Jbeta primers that the PCR ran. Produced via immunoSEQ multiplex PCR; TCRdb's table is partial and in-frame only. Counted here are around 200,000 clones, around 79% occurring once; the ten biggest clones make up 1.5% to 2%. General observations from the study: A later analysis linked a missense variant in DCLRE1C to the trimming of TCR beta V and J genes. A later analysis showed that HLA-associated TCR beta chains had undergone more clonal expansion than equally common others.

Trimming at V came to 2 bases and at J to 7 bases, leaving 2 bases not matched to a gene. Germline V gene lookup returns CDR1 KGHSH and CDR2 LQKENI. The CDR3 runs 14 residues. Sequenced material: PBMCs. The chain joins TRBV18 to TRBJ1-2; 12 nucleotides align to TRBD1. The TCR was taken from a male donor in good health and CMV-seronegative. The CDR3 sequence: CASSPSGQGAGYTF. The DNA of the CDR3 is TGTGCCAGCTCACCATCGGGACAGGGGGCTGGCTACACCTTC.